A single sample is the source of the 15 T cell receptor beta chains below, sequenced in a study of blood T cell repertoires in COVID-19. TCRdb keeps only in-frame clones here, not all; method: immunoSEQ multiplex PCR. The sample has fewer than 85,000 clones; approximately 90% are singletons. Sequences were obtained from peripheral blood. The receptors originated from a man in his fifties with active COVID-19.

The gene calls are TRBV7-6 and TRBJ1-4, with a weak D call TRBD1 (5 bases). Germline V gene lookup returns CDR1 SGHVS and CDR2 FNYEAQ. V was shortened by 2 bases and J by 4 bases, with 11 bases between the two germline ends. The CDR3 sequence is 15 residues long. CDR3 DNA sequence: TGTGCCAGCAGCTTAACGAAGGGGTTTAATGAAAAACTGTTTTTT. This codes for CASSLTKGFNEKLFF.

V is TRBV10-3 and J is TRBJ2-3; 9 bases align to TRBD2. The J segment lost 0 bases and the V segment lost 3 bases, leaving 13 bases of the junction unmatched. The CDR3 loop spans 19 amino acids. The germline V gene encodes CDR1 ENHRY and CDR2 SYGVKD. The CDR3 reads CAISDGIWSTSGSTDTQYF. The CDR3 DNA reads TGTGCCATCAGTGATGGTATTTGGTCAACTAGCGGGAGCACAGATACGCAGTATTTT.

V gene TRBV28 combines with J gene TRBJ2-3; 8 bases line up with TRBD2. CDR3 length: 14 residues. Trimming cost V 5 bases and J 4 bases; bases outside gene matches: 5. CDR1 MDHEN and CDR2 SYDVKM come from the germline V gene. In DNA form, the CDR3 reads TGTGCCAGCAGTGCGGGACTAGAGGCAGATACGCAGTATTTT. Translating it yields CASSAGLEADTQYF.

The chain links TRBV6-5 to TRBJ1-6, with a possible D match to TRBD1 (5 bases). Looked up from germline, CDR1 is MNHEY and CDR2 is SVGAGI. Trimming shortened V by 3 bases and J by 8 bases, and 14 bases separated the two germline ends. This CDR3 is 15 amino acids long. DNA of the CDR3: TGTGCCAGCAGTTATGGGGCAGGAAAAGATTCACCCCTCCACTTT. Translation gives CASSYGAGKDSPLHF.

This sequence joins TRBV28 and TRBJ1-4, with D unresolved. The CDR3 runs 14 residues. Trimming removed 4 bases at V and 8 bases at J, with 14 bases between. CDR1 is MDHEN, CDR2 SYDVKM, per germline. In DNA, the CDR3 is TGTGCCAGCAGTTCTAAAAGAACCGGGGAAAAACTGTTTTTT. It translates to CASSSKRTGEKLFF.

V and J are TRBV7-2 and TRBJ2-1; no reliable D call. CDR1 and CDR2 from the germline V gene are SGHTA and FQGNSA. There are 16 residues in the CDR3. V dropped 4 bases and J dropped 5 bases, with 18 bases sitting between them. The CDR3 sequence is CASSSTTFRPDNEQFF. As DNA, the CDR3 is TGTGCCAGCAGCTCAACTACCTTTCGTCCGGACAATGAGCAGTTCTTC.

This sequence joins TRBV7-8 and TRBJ2-5; 7 bases are a match to TRBD2. This CDR3 comprises 16 residues. Germline-derived CDR1 and CDR2 are SGHVS and FQNEAQ. Germline trimming cut 4 bases from V and 6 bases from J; bases unmatched to any gene: 14. The chain's CDR3 is CASSSPPLSGWKTQYF. CDR3 DNA: TGTGCCAGCAGCTCCCCCCCGCTTAGCGGGTGGAAGACCCAGTACTTC. The full variable domain, with the rest looked up from reference TRBV7-8 and TRBJ2-5, is GAGVSQSPRYKVAKRGQDVALRCDPISGHVSLFWYQQALGQGPEFLTYFQNEAQLDKSGLPSDRFFAERPEGSVSTLKIQRTQQEDSAVYLCASSSPPLSGWKTQYFGPGTRLLVL.

The rearrangement uses TRBV6-5 and TRBJ1-6; no firm D call. Deletions cut 5 bases from V and 11 bases from J, with 13 bases between. The CDR3 sequence is 13 residues long. In germline, CDR1 is MNHEY, CDR2 SVGAGI. CDR3 DNA: TGTGCCAGCAGTCGGGATCTTGATACACCCCTCCACTTT. Protein sequence: CASSRDLDTPLHF.

This sequence joins TRBV24-1 and TRBJ2-5; D might be TRBD2 (5 bases). Deletions cut 10 bases from V and 3 bases from J, with 17 bases between. Germline V CDR1 and CDR2: KGHDR, SFDVKD. CDR3 length: 14 residues. For the CDR3, the DNA is TGTGCCACTTCTAAGGCGGGCTGGGAAGAGACCCAGTACTTC. Translated, it gives CATSKAGWEETQYF.

This rearrangement joins TRBV18 to TRBJ2-7, with D perhaps TRBD2 (6 bases). This CDR3 spans 15 amino acids. The V gene's germline CDR1 is KGHSH and CDR2 LQKENI. Trimming removed 4 bases at V and 6 bases at J, with 19 bases between. The CDR3 DNA reads TGTGCCAGCTCACAACCCGGGACTGGTGGGATCGAGCAGTACTTC. As protein: CASSQPGTGGIEQYF.

This chain links TRBV7-8 with TRBJ2-7, with D perhaps TRBD1 (5 bases). V shed 1 base and J shed 6 bases, with 10 bases lying between them. Germline-derived CDR1 and CDR2 are SGHVS and FQNEAQ. The CDR3 loop spans 13 amino acids. The CDR3 here is CASSLGVGAEQYF. CDR3 DNA: TGTGCCAGCAGCTTAGGGGTAGGGGCCGAGCAGTACTTC.

This chain links TRBV11-3 with TRBJ2-1; 10 bases match TRBD2. The germline gives CDR1 SGHNT, CDR2 YENEEA. There are 15 residues in the CDR3. V shed 8 bases, J shed 7 bases, and the junction held 11 bases outside the gene matches. The DNA of the CDR3 is TGTGCCAGCCTTCTCAGCGGGGGGGCGAGGAATGAGCAGTTCTTC. It yields the protein CASLLSGGARNEQFF.

The chain combines TRBV18 with TRBJ2-2, with unresolved D. CDR3 length: 11 residues. V shed 6 bases and J shed 6 bases, with 5 bases lying between them. Germline V gene sequence: CDR1 KGHSH, CDR2 LQKENI. CDR3 amino acids: CASSGAGELFF. DNA of the CDR3: TGTGCCAGCTCCGGAGCCGGGGAGCTGTTTTTT.

This chain joins TRBV2 and TRBJ2-1; 7 bases map to TRBD1. V shed 7 bases, J shed 6 bases, and the junction held 3 bases outside the gene matches. The CDR3 sequence is 12 residues long. Germline V gene sequence: CDR1 SNHLY, CDR2 FYNNEI. Written as DNA, the CDR3 is TGTGCCAGCACGGGACAGTTCAATGAGCAGTTCTTC. Residues: CASTGQFNEQFF.

V is TRBV9 and J is TRBJ1-2; the D gene is possibly TRBD1 (5 bases). V shed 0 bases and J shed 6 bases, with 12 bases lying between them. This CDR3 contains 14 residues. Germline CDR1 SGDLS, CDR2 YYNGEE. CDR3 protein: CASSVATGGHGYTF. The CDR3, as DNA: TGTGCCAGCAGCGTAGCTACGGGGGGACATGGCTACACCTTC.